The 18 T cell receptor beta chains listed next were all sequenced from one sample in a study of T cell responses to AZD1222 COVID-19 vaccine. The assay was immunoSEQ multiplex PCR, and TCRdb's table has in-frame clones only and misses some. The sample holds roughly 100,000 clones, more than 75% seen once. The material sequenced was peripheral blood, taken on day 0 of AZD1222 vaccination. The receptors shown here come from an adult in good health.

The V and J genes are TRBV7-2 and TRBJ2-7; 9 bases match TRBD2. CDR1 is SGHTA and CDR2 is FQGNSA in the germline V gene. The CDR3 spans 15 residues. V shed 5 bases and J 0 bases; nucleotides not matched to a gene: 5. The CDR3 protein is CASSRTSASSYEQYF. The CDR3 nucleotides are TGTGCCAGCAGCCGGACTAGCGCAAGCTCCTACGAGCAGTACTTC.

This clone was detected only once. This chain joins TRBV4-2 and TRBJ2-5; D gene ambiguous. V was clipped by 0 bases and J by 4 bases, with 6 bases between them. The CDR3 consists of 13 residues. The germline CDR1 and CDR2 sequences are LGHNA and YNFKEQ. CDR3 residues: CASSQDHAETQYF. Here the CDR3 DNA reads TGTGCCAGCAGCCAAGACCATGCAGAGACCCAGTACTTC.

V usage is TRBV3-1 (or the pseudogene TRBV3-2) and J usage is TRBJ2-1; a weak D match, TRBD2 (5 bases). Germline lookup yields CDR1 LGHDT and CDR2 YNNKEL (reference sequence). The CDR3 contains 12 residues. With 4 bases removed from V and 8 bases from J, the gap between germline ends came to 9 bases. This chain's CDR3 is CASSRILDEQFF. CDR3 bases: TGTGCCAGCAGCCGGATACTAGATGAGCAGTTCTTC.

The chain's CDR3 is CASSLRDLTEAFF. In DNA, the CDR3 is TGTGCCAGTAGTCTCCGGGACCTCACTGAAGCTTTCTTT. The chain employs TRBV19 and TRBJ1-1; tentatively, D is TRBD1 (5 bases). V lost 5 bases to trimming and J lost 4 bases, with 11 bases between them. The CDR3 spans 13 residues. Germline V gene lookup returns CDR1 LNHDA and CDR2 SQIVND (reference sequence).

This clone was detected once. The chain employs TRBV6-5 and TRBJ1-2; D ambiguous. V was trimmed by 7 bases and J by 3 bases, leaving 12 bases between them. This CDR3 is built from 13 residues. Germline CDR1 is MNHEY and CDR2 is SVGAGI. In nucleotides, the CDR3 is TGTGCCAGCAAAGGTGTCGGGGACTATGGCTACACCTTC. This sequence encodes CASKGVGDYGYTF.

In its sample, this clone was seen once. The rearrangement joins TRBV2 to TRBJ1-1; D ambiguous. Germline V gene lookup returns CDR1 SNHLY and CDR2 FYNNEI. CDR3 size: 12 residues. V was pared by 10 bases and J by 9 bases, with 18 bases between. The DNA for the CDR3 is TGTGCCACCCGACGGGAGTCCCAGCAAGCTTTCTTT. It translates to CATRRESQQAFF.

The V and J genes are TRBV6-1 and TRBJ1-6; weak D call: TRBD1 (6 bases). Germline-derived CDR1 and CDR2 are MNHNS and SASEGT. Trimming took 0 bases from V and 6 from J, leaving 12 bases between them. The CDR3 is made up of 16 amino acids. The CDR3 region is CASSEAHQGLNSPLHF. Written as DNA, the CDR3 is TGTGCCAGCAGTGAAGCGCATCAGGGGCTTAATTCACCCCTCCACTTT.

The chain carries TRBV10-3 and TRBJ2-2; 12 positions agree with TRBD2. Germline V gives CDR1 ENHRY, CDR2 SYGVKD. This CDR3 is built from 15 residues. V lost 10 bases, J lost 7 bases, and 10 bases stayed unmatched. This CDR3 reads CATKTSGSIGGELFF. The DNA of the CDR3 is TGTGCCACGAAGACTAGCGGGAGCATCGGCGGGGAGCTGTTTTTT.

The V call is TRBV19, the J call TRBJ2-6; D ambiguous. Trimming cost V 5 bases and J 4 bases, with 3 bases left between them. The CDR3 is 12 amino acids. Germline-derived CDR1 and CDR2 are LNHDA and SQIVND (reference sequence). The CDR3 region is CASSPGANVLTF. In nucleotides, the CDR3 is TGTGCCAGTAGTCCCGGGGCCAACGTCCTGACTTTC.

This clone appeared once. The chain couples TRBV7-6 to TRBJ2-2; D remains unclear. CDR1 is SGHVS and CDR2 is FNYEAQ in the germline V gene. There are 15 residues in the CDR3. Trimming left V 1 base short and J 4 bases short, with 10 bases between. The CDR3 reads CASSLDIFGTGELFF. The CDR3 nucleotides read TGTGCCAGCAGCTTAGACATTTTCGGCACCGGGGAGCTGTTTTTT. The whole variable domain, filled in from reference TRBV7-6 and TRBJ2-2, reads GAGVSQSPRYKVTKRGQDVALRCDPISGHVSLYWYRQALGQGPEFLTYFNYEAQQDKSGLPNDRFSAERPEGSISTLTIQRTEQRDSAMYRCASSLDIFGTGELFFGEGSRLTVL.

The CDR3 protein is CASSPVAGMGTDTQYF. In DNA form, the CDR3 reads TGTGCCAGCAGCCCGGTGGCGGGAATGGGCACAGATACGCAGTATTTT. J is TRBJ2-3 and V is TRBV7-2; TRBD2 might be the D (6 bases). Trimming removed 5 bases at V and 1 base at J, with 16 bases between. Per the germline V gene, CDR1 is SGHTA and CDR2 is FQGNSA. This CDR3 has 16 residues.

The V call is TRBV7-9, the J call TRBJ1-1; D not resolved. The CDR3 runs to 14 residues. Germline V gene sequence: CDR1 SEHNR, CDR2 FQNEAQ (reference sequence). With 1 base removed from V and 1 base from J, the gap between germline ends came to 7 bases. As DNA, the CDR3 is TGTGCCAGCAGCTTAGGGCCGGAGAACACTGAAGCTTTCTTT. Translated, it gives CASSLGPENTEAFF.

The chain recombines TRBV7-2 with TRBJ2-3; D unclear. Germline CDR1 SGHTA, CDR2 FQGNSA. Trimming cost V 5 bases and J 1 base, with 10 bases left between them. The CDR3 consists of 14 residues. CDR3 nucleotide sequence: TGTGCCAGCAGCAGAGCGCAGGGCACAGATACGCAGTATTTT. It yields the protein CASSRAQGTDTQYF.

The rearrangement uses TRBV21-1 and TRBJ1-1; TRBD1 reflects the table's D call only, with no check against the DNA. TRBV21-1 is described as a pseudogene. CDR3 length equals 17 residues. CDR3 loop: CASSKDRLLGDDTEAFF. The CDR3 DNA is TGTGCCAGCAGCAAAGACAGGCTATTAGGGGATGACACTGAAGCTTTCTTT.

The chain carries TRBV12-3 or TRBV12-4 and TRBJ1-2; D unresolved. The CDR3 is 13 residues long. Trimming pared 5 bases from V and 3 bases from J, leaving 10 bases between. The CDR3 DNA sequence: TGTGCCAGCAGTACACGGGCGGACTATGGCTACACCTTC. Translating gives CASSTRADYGYTF.

This sequence joins TRBV2 and TRBJ2-5; the match to TRBD2 covers 14 bases. The CDR3 sequence is 15 residues long. The V gene's germline CDR1 is SNHLY and CDR2 FYNNEI. Unmatched junction bases numbered 3, after V lost 4 bases and J lost 5 bases. DNA for the CDR3: TGTGCCAGCAGTGTGACTAGCGGGAGGGGGGAGACCCAGTACTTC. Residues: CASSVTSGRGETQYF. The whole variable domain, remainder taken from reference TRBV2 and TRBJ2-5, is EPEVTQTPSHQVTQMGQEVILRCVPISNHLYFYWYRQILGQKVEFLVSFYNNEISEKSEIFDDQFSVERPDGSNFTLKIRSTKLEDSAMYFCASSVTSGRGETQYFGPGTRLLVL.

The chain carries TRBV28 and TRBJ2-7, with D perhaps matching TRBD2 (5 bases). This CDR3 has 13 residues. The V and J ends lost 6 bases and 0 bases respectively, with 9 bases between them. CDR1 MDHEN and CDR2 SYDVKM come from the germline V gene. The CDR3 sequence is CASRDTSSYEQYF. CDR3 DNA: TGTGCCAGCAGGGATACTAGCTCCTACGAGCAGTACTTC.

A word on this clone: A read error may produce the germline difference seen at one junction end. The rearrangement links TRBV7-7 to TRBJ2-5, with unresolved D. Germline CDR1 SSHAT, CDR2 FNYEAQ (reference sequence). This CDR3 spans 13 amino acids. CDR3: CASSLTEIETQYF. CDR3 bases: TGTGCTAGCAGCTTAACAGAGATAGAGACCCAGTACTTC.